Below are 11 T cell receptor beta chains sequenced from a single sample in a study of blood T cell repertoires in COVID-19. Some clones are missing from TCRdb's copy, which holds only in-frame ones; the method was immunoSEQ multiplex PCR. The data contain about 150,000 clones, around 79% of them singletons. Sequences were obtained from peripheral blood. These receptor sequences come from a man of 80 years or more with acute or convalescent COVID-19.

Points on this clone: A read error may produce the germline difference seen at one junction end. The chain combines TRBV5-1 with TRBJ2-3, with a possible D match to TRBD2 (7 bases). CDR1 and CDR2 from the germline V gene are SGHRS and YFSETQ. The CDR3 consists of 13 residues. The CDR3 region is CASSGGAPETQYF. In DNA form, the CDR3 reads TGCGCCAGCAGCGGGGGGGCCCCAGAGACGCAGTATTTT. Filled out from reference TRBV5-1 and TRBJ2-3, the complete variable domain reads KAGVTQTPRYLIKTRGQQVTLSCSPISGHRSVSWYQQTPGQGLQFLFEYFSETQRNKGNFPGRFSGRQFSNSRSEMNVSTLELGDSALYLCASSGGAPETQYFGPGTRLTVL.

The J gene is TRBJ1-1, the V gene TRBV19; D not resolved. From germline, CDR1 is LNHDA and CDR2 SQIVND (reference sequence). The CDR3 is made up of 18 amino acids. The CDR3 nucleotides are TGTGCTGCCGTCAGTTCCTCCGGCCTATCCGGGGTGTACACTGAAGCTTTCTTT. Its protein is CAAVSSSGLSGVYTEAFF.

The chain carries TRBV7-3 and TRBJ2-2, with D uncertain. Germline lookup yields CDR1 SGHTA and CDR2 FQGTGA. V lost 0 bases, J lost 4 bases, and 15 bases lay in between. The CDR3 runs 17 residues. CDR3 residues: CASSLTFATASTGELFF. The CDR3 DNA follows: TGTGCCAGCAGCTTAACGTTCGCGACGGCTAGCACCGGGGAGCTGTTTTTT.

This clone has only one observation. The chain uses TRBV10-1 and TRBJ2-1; perhaps TRBD1 as D (5 bases). The CDR3 length is 12 residues. The germline V gene encodes CDR1 WNHNN and CDR2 SYGVQD (reference sequence). Between the trimmed V and J ends, which lost 0 bases and 14 bases, there was a span of 11 bases. CDR3 region: CASSESGRAEFF. The CDR3 coding sequence is TGCGCCAGCAGTGAGTCCGGCAGGGCGGAGTTCTTC.

The rearrangement joins TRBV5-4 to TRBJ2-5; TRBD1 matches 7 bases. The V gene's germline CDR1 is SGHNT and CDR2 YYREEE (reference sequence). V lost 1 base to trimming and J lost 5 bases; unmatched junction nucleotides: 5. The length of the CDR3 is 14 residues. The CDR3 DNA is TGTGCCAGCAGCTTGCAGGGACAGTTGGAGACCCAGTACTTC. Its protein is CASSLQGQLETQYF.

This clone has a count of ten or more. The J gene is TRBJ1-4, the V gene TRBV5-1, with TRBD1 matching over 9 bases. J was trimmed by 7 bases and V by 4 bases; bases with no gene match: 8. CDR3 length: 15 amino acids. CDR1 and CDR2 (germline): SGHRS, YFSETQ. The CDR3 sequence: CASSPSGQGFEKLFF. For the CDR3, the DNA is TGCGCCAGCAGCCCCAGCGGACAGGGGTTTGAAAAACTGTTTTTT.

The V and J genes are TRBV5-5 and TRBJ1-2; 8 bases agree with TRBD1. The CDR3 length is 16 residues. Germline lookup yields CDR1 SGHKS and CDR2 YYEKEE (reference sequence). J was trimmed by 2 bases and V by 4 bases; bases with no gene match: 10. The CDR3 protein is CASSRLIQGANYGYTF. DNA for the CDR3: TGTGCCAGCAGCCGCCTTATTCAGGGGGCCAACTATGGCTACACCTTC. Full variable domain (rest looked up from reference TRBV5-5 and TRBJ1-2): DAGVTQSPTHLIKTRGQQVTLRCSPISGHKSVSWYQQVLGQGPQFIFQYYEKEERGRGNFPDRFSARQFPNYSSELNVNALLLGDSALYLCASSRLIQGANYGYTFGSGTRLTVV.

This clone occurred once. The chain uses TRBV15 and TRBJ2-5; TRBD2 matches 9 bases. The germline CDR1 and CDR2 sequences are LNHNV and YYDKDF (reference sequence). The CDR3 is 14 residues long. Trimming took 1 base from V and 3 from J; bases not matched to a gene: 0. The CDR3 sequence: CATSRASGEETQYF. The CDR3 DNA is TGTGCCACCAGCAGAGCTAGCGGGGAAGAGACCCAGTACTTC.

The V and J genes are TRBV18 and TRBJ2-5; 8 nucleotides line up with TRBD2. Per germline, CDR1 KGHSH and CDR2 LQKENI. V shed 2 bases and J 0 bases; nucleotides not matched to a gene: 2. The CDR3 consists of 15 residues. The CDR3 protein is CASSPRRGDQETQYF. DNA of the CDR3: TGTGCCAGCTCACCAAGGCGGGGGGACCAAGAGACCCAGTACTTC.

The gene calls are TRBV6-5 and TRBJ2-7; 7 bases are a match to TRBD1. The CDR3 consists of 11 residues. Looked up from germline, CDR1 is MNHEY and CDR2 is SVGAGI. The trim removed 7 bases at V and 4 bases at J, leaving 1 base unmatched. The CDR3 DNA reads TGTGCCAGCAAACAGGGGTACGAGCAGTACGTC. Protein product: CASKQGYEQYV.

The V and J genes are TRBV3-1 (or the pseudogene TRBV3-2) and TRBJ2-5, with TRBD1 matching over 7 bases. CDR3 size: 16 residues. V was clipped by 4 bases and J by 0 bases; unmatched bases: 8. CDR1 and CDR2 from the germline V gene are LGHDT and YNNKEL (reference sequence). The CDR3 loop reads CASSPWTGLDQETQYF. The CDR3 bases are TGTGCCAGCAGCCCCTGGACAGGATTGGACCAAGAGACCCAGTACTTC.